These 8 T cell receptor beta chains share one sample of origin, sequenced in a study of T cell responses to AZD1222 COVID-19 vaccine. The data were produced by immunoSEQ multiplex PCR, yet TCRdb's version contains in-frame clones alone and is incomplete. The sample carries approximately 140,000 clones, roughly 91% recorded once. Sample: peripheral blood, taken on day 0 of AZD1222 vaccination. The receptor source for this set is an adult in good health.

This chain links TRBV6-5 with TRBJ1-4; 9 bases align to TRBD1. V gave up 9 bases and J gave up 7 bases; unmatched junction bases: 12. Germline assignment: CDR1 MNHEY and CDR2 SVGAGI. This CDR3 has 15 amino acids. CDR3 nucleotide sequence: TGTGCCAGTTCCAAACCGGGACAGGGAACTGAAAAACTGTTTTTT. Protein product: CASSKPGQGTEKLFF.

This clone was counted only a few times. The CDR3 DNA sequence: TGTGCCAGCAGTGGCATAGGGGGATTCAATCAGCCCCAGCATTTT. Its translation is CASSGIGGFNQPQHF. The chain uses TRBV2 and TRBJ1-5, with D perhaps TRBD1 (6 bases). V gave up 4 bases and J gave up 3 bases, with 13 bases separating them. Germline V lookup: CDR1 SNHLY, CDR2 FYNNEI. CDR3 length: 15 amino acids.

CDR3 coding DNA: TGTGCCAGCAGCATCCGACAAAATACGCAGTATTTT. As protein: CASSIRQNTQYF. The V gene is TRBV6-2 or TRBV6-3, the J gene TRBJ2-3; D is unresolved. Germline assignment: CDR1 MNHEY and CDR2 SVGEGT. This CDR3 contains 12 residues. Trimming removed 6 bases at V and 7 bases at J, with 11 bases between.

The V gene is TRBV27, the J gene TRBJ2-7; 10 positions agree with TRBD2. Germline V CDR1 and CDR2: MNHEY, SMNVEV (reference sequence). The J segment lost 0 bases and the V segment lost 5 bases, leaving 7 bases of the junction unmatched. The CDR3 runs to 16 residues. CDR3 region: CASSPSGGESSYEQYF. In nucleotides, the CDR3 is TGTGCCAGCAGTCCGAGCGGGGGGGAATCCTCCTACGAGCAGTACTTC.

The chain recombines TRBV6-5 with TRBJ2-1; 9 bases fit TRBD1. Per germline, CDR1 MNHEY and CDR2 SVGAGI. V dropped 7 bases and J dropped 7; count of bases not matched to a gene: 5. The CDR3 extends over 13 amino acids. The CDR3: CASIGTGPNEQFF. CDR3 bases: TGTGCCAGCATTGGGACAGGGCCAAATGAGCAGTTCTTC.

This clone is a singleton in its sample. The V gene is TRBV14, the J gene TRBJ2-7; D not certain. Germline V gene data show CDR1 as SGHDN and CDR2 as FVKESK. The CDR3 runs 13 residues. Trimming cost V 5 bases and J 0 bases, with 8 bases left between them. CDR3 bases: TGTGCCAGCAGCAGGTTCGCCTCCTACGAGCAGTACTTC. This encodes CASSRFASYEQYF.

This chain links TRBV28 with TRBJ1-3, with 9 bases fitting TRBD1. CDR1 MDHEN and CDR2 SYDVKM come from the germline V gene. V gave up 2 bases and J gave up 8 bases; unmatched junction bases: 7. This CDR3 is 15 amino acids long. The CDR3 is CASSLGGTGKHTIYF. DNA of the CDR3: TGTGCCAGCAGTTTAGGCGGGACAGGGAAACACACCATATATTTT.

This clone has only one observation. This sequence joins TRBV7-2 and TRBJ1-5; D might be TRBD1 (6 bases). Trimming stripped 5 bases from V and 9 bases from J, with 20 bases between. This CDR3 comprises 15 residues. Germline V gene sequence: CDR1 SGHTA, CDR2 FQGNSA. CDR3 residues: CASSPGGGKFGPQHF. For the CDR3, the DNA is TGTGCCAGCAGCCCCGGAGGGGGAAAGTTCGGGCCCCAGCATTTT.